The TCR beta chain described here comes from a study of cytomegalovirus exposure and HLA in healthy donors. Background on the study: HLA-typed donors contributed 65 million to 85 million unique TCRs, which were held in an early data release. General study findings and limits: Later genetic work tied a missense DCLRE1C variant to beta-chain V and J trimming. TCR beta chains numbering 164 were designated cytomegalovirus-associated.

About this clone: Its specificity is not known.

Germline V gives CDR1 MNHNS, CDR2 SASEGT. This CDR3 has 13 amino acids. Trimming took 5 bases from V and 4 from J, leaving 10 bases between them. The PCR contained 60 Vbeta and 13 Jbeta primers. Data came from immunoSEQ multiplex PCR; TCRdb stores just in-frame clones and leaves some out. The top ten hold 4.5% to 6% of the sample, which has roughly 200,000 clones, around 80% seen once. This sequence joins TRBV6-1 and TRBJ2-3, with D maybe TRBD2 (6 bases). This TCR was recovered from a man in his forties or fifties in good health and CMV-seronegative. Sample: PBMCs. The CDR3: CASSSGGADTQYF. CDR3 DNA: TGTGCCAGCAGTTCCGGAGGGGCAGATACGCAGTATTTT.